This T cell receptor (beta chain) derives from a study of T cell responses to AZD1222 COVID-19 vaccine. There are 15 residues in the CDR3. V was pared by 1 base and J by 7 bases, with 11 bases between. Germline lookup yields CDR1 SGHTA and CDR2 FQGNSA. For this clone: The antigen is undetermined.

Broader study findings: The reported proportion of spike-specific TCRs targeting unmutated variant regions was nearly half. Just a handful of people given AZD1222 tested seropositive at baseline. The donor cohort was predominantly white British with a female majority, and clonal diversity may have been underestimated. After two AZD1222 doses, spike-specific TCR breadth and depth rose versus day 0.

Clones were read by immunoSEQ multiplex PCR, and TCRdb kept only the in-frame ones, dropping some. This table has approximately 190,000 clones, 85% to 95% appearing once. This chain links TRBV7-2 with TRBJ1-6; D perhaps matches TRBD1 (5 bases). The sequences come from peripheral blood, collected 28 days after the second AZD1222 dose. The TCR originated in an adult who received the AZD1222 COVID-19 vaccine. This CDR3 reads CASSLEGRANSPLHF. The DNA of the CDR3 is TGTGCCAGCAGCTTAGAGGGCAGGGCAAATTCACCCCTCCACTTT.